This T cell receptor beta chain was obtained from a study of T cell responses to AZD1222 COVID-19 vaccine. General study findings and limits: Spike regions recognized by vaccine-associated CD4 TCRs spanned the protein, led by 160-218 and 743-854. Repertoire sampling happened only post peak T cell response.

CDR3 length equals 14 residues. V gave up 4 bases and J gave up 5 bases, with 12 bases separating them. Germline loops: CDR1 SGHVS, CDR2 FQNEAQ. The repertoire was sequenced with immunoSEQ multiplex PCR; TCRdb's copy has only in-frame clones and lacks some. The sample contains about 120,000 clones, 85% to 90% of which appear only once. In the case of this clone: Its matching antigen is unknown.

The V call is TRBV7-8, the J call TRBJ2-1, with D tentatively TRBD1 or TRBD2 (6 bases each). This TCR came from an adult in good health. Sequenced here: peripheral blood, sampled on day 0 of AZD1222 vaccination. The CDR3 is CASSSWGANNEQFF. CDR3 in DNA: TGTGCCAGCAGCTCCTGGGGGGCAAACAATGAGCAGTTCTTC.